The clone carrying this T cell receptor beta chain was seen just once. The CDR3 is 14 amino acids. Trimming shortened V by 4 bases and J by 0 bases, and 10 bases separated the two germline ends. Per germline, CDR1 SGHRS and CDR2 YFSETQ. The data were taken from a study of blood T cell repertoires in COVID-19. Per the study methods: Estimated nucleated cell counts came from reference gene primer amplification. Sequenced by immunoSEQ multiplex PCR; TCRdb stores in-frame clones only, minus some. V and J calls and clone size are given by that table; D and trimming were obtained from the DNA. Of around 150,000 clones in the sample, more than 75% were seen once.

The sequenced material came from peripheral blood. The chain recombines TRBV5-1 with TRBJ2-5, with a weak D call TRBD1 (6 bases). The sequence was collected from an older man with acute or convalescent COVID-19. CDR3 sequence: CASSIGQNQETQYF. The CDR3 DNA is TGCGCCAGCAGCATTGGACAGAACCAAGAGACCCAGTACTTC.